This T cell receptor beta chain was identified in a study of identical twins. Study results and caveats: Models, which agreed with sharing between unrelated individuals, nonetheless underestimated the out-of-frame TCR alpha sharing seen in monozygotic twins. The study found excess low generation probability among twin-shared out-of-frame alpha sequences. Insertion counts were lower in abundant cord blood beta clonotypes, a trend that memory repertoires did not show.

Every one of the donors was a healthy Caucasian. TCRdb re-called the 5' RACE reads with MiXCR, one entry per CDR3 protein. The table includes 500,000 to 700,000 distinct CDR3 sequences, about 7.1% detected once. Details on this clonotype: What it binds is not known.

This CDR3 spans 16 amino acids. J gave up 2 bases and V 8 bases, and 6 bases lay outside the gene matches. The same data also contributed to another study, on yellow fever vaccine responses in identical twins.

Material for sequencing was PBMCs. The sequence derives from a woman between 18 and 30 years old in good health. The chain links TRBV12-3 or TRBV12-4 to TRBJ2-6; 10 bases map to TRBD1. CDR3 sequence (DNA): TGTGCCAGCGGTGGACAGGGGGGGACTGGGGCCAACGTCCTGACTTTC. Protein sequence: CASGGQGGTGANVLTF.